These T cell receptor beta chains were read from a single sample in a study of T cells after yellow fever vaccination. TCRdb reprocessed the 5' RACE reads via MiXCR and lists one record per CDR3 protein. This sample has almost 30,000 distinct CDR3 sequences, with around 5.8% found just once. The sequences come from PBMCs, either bulk or a sorted T-cell subset (CD4+, CD8+, memory, or dextramer-sorted; not recorded which), collected on the day of the yellow fever booster vaccination. These receptor sequences come from a man aged 30-40 years who received the YFV17D yellow fever vaccine. The CDR3 runs from the conserved cysteine through the conserved F or W. The order of the fields is D gene, V gene, J gene, clone size, CDR3 protein, CDR3 DNA. D genes are given only for firm matches. Size values are once, few and many counts, or a class for expanded clones, and some rows have none.

D: .
V: TRBV20-1
J: TRBJ1-1
size: many
CDR3: CSAPGGPRNTEAFF
DNA: TGCAGTGCCCCCGGCGGGCCTCGGAACACTGAAGCTTTCTTT

D: .
V: TRBV29-1
J: TRBJ2-5
size: many
CDR3: CSVVFRAETQYF
DNA: TGCAGCGTTGTGTTCCGAGCGGAGACCCAGTACTTC

D: .
V: TRBV7-6
J: TRBJ2-3
size: few
CDR3: CASRPRDGADTQYF
DNA: TGTGCCAGCCGACCCCGGGACGGGGCAGATACGCAGTATTTT

D: .
V: TRBV5-4
J: TRBJ2-1
size: .
CDR3: CASSLGGTSYNEQFF
DNA: TGTGCCAGCAGCTTGGGGGGCACCAGTTACAATGAGCAGTTCTTC

D: TRBD2
V: TRBV12-3/TRBV12-4
J: TRBJ2-1
size: many
CDR3: CASVGLAGVIEQFF
DNA: TGTGCCAGCGTGGGACTAGCGGGAGTGATTGAGCAGTTCTTC

D: TRBD2
V: TRBV10-3
J: TRBJ2-4
size: .
CDR3: CATKLAGENIQYF
DNA: TGTGCCACGAAACTAGCGGGAGAGAACATTCAGTACTTC

D: TRBD1
V: TRBV12-3/TRBV12-4
J: TRBJ1-2
size: many
CDR3: CASSLAGQVWGYTF
DNA: TGTGCCAGCAGTTTAGCGGGACAGGTCTGGGGCTACACCTTC

D: TRBD1
V: TRBV6-1
J: TRBJ2-5
size: few
CDR3: CASSEVGGQGGETQYF
DNA: TGTGCCAGCAGTGAAGTGGGGGGACAGGGGGGGGAGACCCAGTACTTC

D: TRBD2
V: TRBV12-3/TRBV12-4
J: TRBJ2-2
size: .
CDR3: CASSPIAGLRVGELFF
DNA: TGTGCCAGCAGTCCTATAGCGGGACTGAGGGTCGGGGAGCTGTTTTTT

D: .
V: TRBV6-1
J: TRBJ1-1
size: .
CDR3: CASSELGPKNTEAFF
DNA: TGTGCCAGCAGTGAACTGGGACCGAAGAACACTGAAGCTTTCTTT

D: TRBD1
V: TRBV5-4
J: TRBJ2-7
size: .
CDR3: CASSRSGTGGREQYF
DNA: TGTGCCAGCAGTCGCTCCGGGACAGGGGGCCGCGAGCAGTACTTC

D: .
V: TRBV5-8
J: TRBJ2-5
size: many
CDR3: CASSLDSPETQYF
DNA: TGTGCCAGCAGCTTGGACAGCCCGGAGACCCAGTACTTC

D: TRBD2
V: TRBV7-2
J: TRBJ2-3
size: .
CDR3: CASSIGTSLSTQYF
DNA: TGTGCCAGCAGCATCGGGACTAGTCTCTCTACGCAGTATTTT

D: TRBD2
V: TRBV7-2
J: TRBJ2-7
size: many
CDR3: CASSPRGLAGGYEQYF
DNA: TGTGCCAGCAGCCCACGGGGACTAGCGGGAGGGTACGAGCAGTACTTC

D: .
V: TRBV20-1
J: TRBJ1-3
size: .
CDR3: CSALRGALEGDAIYF
DNA: TGCAGTGCTCTAAGGGGGGCATTAGAAGGGGACGCCATATATTTT

D: .
V: TRBV6-5
J: TRBJ2-2
size: many
CDR3: CASNLVTANTGELFF
DNA: TGTGCCAGCAATTTAGTCACCGCGAACACCGGGGAGCTGTTTTTT

D: .
V: TRBV20-1
J: TRBJ1-5
size: .
CDR3: CCARDHARGGNQPQHF
DNA: TGCTGTGCTAGAGACCACGCCCGGGGAGGCAATCAGCCCCAGCATTTT

D: .
V: TRBV6-2/TRBV6-3
J: TRBJ2-7
size: .
CDR3: CASQDYRGYEQYF
DNA: TGTGCCAGCCAAGACTACCGAGGATACGAGCAGTACTTC

D: TRBD2
V: TRBV12-3/TRBV12-4
J: TRBJ2-3
size: many
CDR3: CASSRGTSGTDTQYF
DNA: TGTGCCAGCAGTCGCGGGACTAGCGGCACAGATACGCAGTATTTT

D: .
V: TRBV12-3/TRBV12-4
J: TRBJ2-1
size: many
CDR3: CASSLLHNEQFF
DNA: TGTGCCAGCAGCCTTCTACACAATGAGCAGTTCTTC

D: TRBD1
V: TRBV28
J: TRBJ2-5
size: few
CDR3: CASSPGQGGLGTQYF
DNA: TGTGCCAGCAGTCCGGGACAGGGGGGATTAGGGACCCAGTACTTC

D: .
V: TRBV2
J: TRBJ1-5
size: few
CDR3: CASSASLGGGHQPQHF
DNA: TGTGCCAGCAGTGCGTCTTTGGGGGGCGGACATCAGCCCCAGCATTTT

D: .
V: TRBV15
J: TRBJ2-5
size: few
CDR3: CATSRVAVQETQYF
DNA: TGTGCCACCAGCAGAGTTGCGGTCCAAGAGACCCAGTACTTC

D: .
V: TRBV27
J: TRBJ2-5
size: few
CDR3: CASSFIRDTGYQETQYF
DNA: TGTGCCAGCAGTTTCATCCGGGACACTGGGTACCAAGAGACCCAGTACTTC

D: .
V: TRBV12-3/TRBV12-4
J: TRBJ2-1
size: many
CDR3: CASSLSSYNEQFF
DNA: TGTGCCAGCAGTTTATCTTCATACAATGAGCAGTTCTTC

D: .
V: TRBV28
J: TRBJ1-5
size: many
CDR3: CASTQGRLQPQHF
DNA: TGTGCCAGCACCCAGGGGCGCTTGCAGCCCCAGCATTTT

D: TRBD2
V: TRBV28
J: TRBJ2-4
size: many
CDR3: CASSLLAGGGAKNIQYF
DNA: TGTGCCAGCAGTTTACTAGCGGGAGGGGGGGCCAAAAACATTCAGTACTTC

D: .
V: TRBV3-1
J: TRBJ2-3
size: many
CDR3: CASSQLTSLDTQYF
DNA: TGTGCCAGCAGCCAACTGACTAGTCTCGATACGCAGTATTTT

D: .
V: TRBV21-1
J: TRBJ1-4
size: .
CDR3: CASSKAGGAFEKLFF
DNA: TGTGCCAGCAGCAAAGCAGGGGGCGCGTTTGAAAAACTGTTTTTT